A single sample gave rise to the 12 T cell receptor beta chains below, sequenced in a study of blood T cell repertoires in COVID-19. Clones were sequenced by immunoSEQ multiplex PCR, and TCRdb holds only the in-frame ones, with some missing. The sample has hundreds of thousands of clones, roughly 88% seen once; the top ten hold less than 1.5%. Sample: PBMCs or T cells enriched from blood (not recorded which). The receptors shown here come from a young woman who had been exposed to COVID-19.

This chain uses TRBV29-1 with TRBJ1-4; D is unresolved. V lost 6 bases and J lost 0, with 11 bases in between. The CDR3 is 14 residues long. Germline V gene lookup returns CDR1 SQVTM and CDR2 ANQGSEA. The CDR3 protein is CSVEDLPTNEKLFF. In DNA form, the CDR3 reads TGCAGCGTGGAGGATCTTCCAACTAATGAAAAACTGTTTTTT.

The chain uses TRBV15 and TRBJ2-4; TRBD1 might be the D (5 bases). Trimming removed 4 bases at V and 0 bases at J, with 13 bases between. Looked up from germline, CDR1 is LNHNV and CDR2 is YYDKDF (reference sequence). The CDR3 totals 16 residues. Here the CDR3 reads CATSNFQGIAKNIQYF. CDR3 nucleotide sequence: TGTGCCACCAGCAATTTCCAGGGAATAGCCAAAAACATTCAGTACTTC.

The rearrangement links TRBV10-1 to TRBJ2-2; no reliable D call. Germline CDR1 and CDR2: WNHNN and SYGVQD (reference sequence). Between the trimmed V and J ends, which lost 3 bases and 5 bases, there was a span of 7 bases. The CDR3 spans 13 residues. Here the CDR3 reads CASSDPVTGELFF. The CDR3 DNA follows: TGCGCCAGCAGTGACCCGGTAACCGGGGAGCTGTTTTTT.

The chain joins TRBV6-4 to TRBJ2-5; D ambiguous. V was cut by 8 bases and J by 0 bases, with 16 bases left in between. The CDR3 length is 15 residues. Germline V gives CDR1 MRHNA, CDR2 SNTAGT. DNA of the CDR3: TGTGCCAGCGGTGCTTCGACATGGTACCAAGAGACCCAGTACTTC. Translation: CASGASTWYQETQYF.

The chain recombines TRBV2 with TRBJ1-2; 11 positions match TRBD1. Unmatched junction bases numbered 8, after V lost 6 bases and J lost 8 bases. There are 14 residues in the CDR3. Germline CDR1 reads SNHLY; CDR2 reads FYNNEI. This chain's CDR3 is CASRAGQGAGGYTF. The CDR3 nucleotides are TGTGCCAGCAGAGCAGGACAGGGGGCCGGGGGCTACACCTTC.

V gene TRBV7-2 combines with J gene TRBJ2-5; 11 bases are a match to TRBD2. The germline gives CDR1 SGHTA, CDR2 FQGNSA. The CDR3 loop spans 16 amino acids. J was trimmed by 4 bases and V by 2 bases; bases with no gene match: 6. This CDR3 is CASSLIRLAGGETQYF. In DNA form, the CDR3 reads TGTGCCAGCAGCTTAATTCGCCTAGCGGGAGGAGAGACCCAGTACTTC.

This rearrangement joins TRBV3-1 (or the pseudogene TRBV3-2) to TRBJ2-7; D is possibly TRBD2 (6 bases). V shed 0 bases and J shed 2 bases, with 8 bases lying between them. Germline CDR1 and CDR2: LGHDT and YNNKEL (reference sequence). CDR3 length: 14 amino acids. CDR3 residues: CASSQDGEAYEQYF. The DNA for the CDR3 is TGTGCCAGCAGCCAAGACGGGGAGGCCTACGAGCAGTACTTC.

This clone was seen only once. This chain joins TRBV11-1 and TRBJ2-7, with TRBD1 identical over 8 bases. Germline CDR1 SGHAT, CDR2 FQDESV (reference sequence). V dropped 5 bases and J dropped 3; count of bases not matched to a gene: 6. This CDR3 has 14 amino acids. The CDR3 DNA is TGTGCCAGCAGCCTCGACAGGGGCCACTACGAGCAGTACTTC. Amino acid sequence: CASSLDRGHYEQYF. Drawing the rest from reference TRBV11-1 and TRBJ2-7, the complete variable domain is EAEVAQSPRYKITEKSQAVAFWCDPISGHATLYWYRQILGQGPELLVQFQDESVVDDSQLPKDRFSAERLKGVDSTLKIQPAELGDSAMYLCASSLDRGHYEQYFGPGTRLTVT.

In nucleotides, the CDR3 is TGTGCCAGCTCACCATTTCAGGACTACGAGCAGTACTTC. Translating gives CASSPFQDYEQYF. This rearrangement joins TRBV18 to TRBJ2-7; no firm D call. Germline V CDR1 and CDR2: KGHSH, LQKENI. This CDR3 has 13 amino acids. Trimming shortened V by 2 bases and J by 3 bases, and 8 bases separated the two germline ends. Full variable domain (outside the CDR3, taken from reference TRBV18 and TRBJ2-7): NAGVMQNPRHLVRRRGQEARLRCSPMKGHSHVYWYRQLPEEGLKFMVYLQKENIIDESGMPKERFSAEFPKEGPSILRIQQVVRGDSAAYFCASSPFQDYEQYFGPGTRLTVT.

V gene TRBV2 combines with J gene TRBJ1-3; 7 nucleotides match TRBD1. This CDR3 contains 17 residues. Germline lookup yields CDR1 SNHLY and CDR2 FYNNEI. Trimming took 5 bases from V and 4 from J; bases not matched to a gene: 14. The CDR3 spells CASSNDPETGKGNTIYF. CDR3 DNA: TGTGCCAGCAGTAATGACCCAGAGACAGGGAAAGGAAACACCATATATTTT.

V and J are TRBV5-4 and TRBJ1-1; D gene ambiguous. The CDR3 is 14 residues long. CDR1 SGHNT and CDR2 YYREEE come from the germline V gene (reference sequence). The germline V and J ends were trimmed by 2 bases and 4 bases, with 12 bases remaining between them. CDR3 in amino acids: CASSLPGLGTEAFF. In DNA, the CDR3 is TGTGCCAGCAGCTTACCGGGTTTGGGCACTGAAGCTTTCTTT. Looking up the rest from reference TRBV5-4 and TRBJ1-1 gives the full variable domain: ETGVTQSPTHLIKTRGQQVTLRCSSQSGHNTVSWYQQALGQGPQFIFQYYREEENGRGNFPPRFSGLQFPNYSSELNVNALELDDSALYLCASSLPGLGTEAFFGQGTRLTVV.

V gene TRBV6-1 combines with J gene TRBJ2-1, with D possibly TRBD2 on 5 matching bases. V lost 0 bases and J lost 7, with 10 bases in between. Per the germline V gene, CDR1 is MNHNS and CDR2 is SASEGT. CDR3 length: 14 residues. The CDR3 DNA reads TGTGCCAGCAGTGAAGCTTTCTCGGGGAATGAGCAGTTCTTC. Protein: CASSEAFSGNEQFF.